The subject of this entry is one T cell receptor beta chain. Germline loops: CDR1 MGHRA, CDR2 YSYEKL. The length of the CDR3 is 18 residues. Trimming pared 4 bases from V and 4 bases from J, leaving 23 bases between. This sample was included in a study of blood T cell repertoires in COVID-19. TCRdb keeps only in-frame clones here, not all; method: immunoSEQ multiplex PCR. The sample carries under 450,000 clones, 88% recorded once. This TCR was sampled from a woman between 45 and 60 years old with COVID-19, enrolled during active disease. The chain carries TRBV4-1 and TRBJ1-5, with a weak D call TRBD1 (6 bases). The sequencing sample was made of peripheral blood. CDR3 in amino acids: CASSPPGGQGRPNQPQHF. The CDR3 region has the DNA TGCGCCAGCAGCCCGCCCGGGGGGCAGGGACGACCAAATCAGCCCCAGCATTTT.